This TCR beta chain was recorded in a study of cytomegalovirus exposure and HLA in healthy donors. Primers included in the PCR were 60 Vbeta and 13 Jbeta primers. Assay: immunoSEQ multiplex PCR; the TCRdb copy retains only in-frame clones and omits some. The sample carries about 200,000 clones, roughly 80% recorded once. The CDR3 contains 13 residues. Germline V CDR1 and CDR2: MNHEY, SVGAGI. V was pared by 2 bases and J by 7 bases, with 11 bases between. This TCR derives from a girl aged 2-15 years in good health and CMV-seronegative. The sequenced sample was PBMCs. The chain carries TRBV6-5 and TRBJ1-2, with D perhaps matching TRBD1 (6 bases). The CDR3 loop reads CASSYSRGRGYTF. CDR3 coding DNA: TGTGCCAGCAGTTACAGCAGGGGCCGTGGCTACACCTTC.